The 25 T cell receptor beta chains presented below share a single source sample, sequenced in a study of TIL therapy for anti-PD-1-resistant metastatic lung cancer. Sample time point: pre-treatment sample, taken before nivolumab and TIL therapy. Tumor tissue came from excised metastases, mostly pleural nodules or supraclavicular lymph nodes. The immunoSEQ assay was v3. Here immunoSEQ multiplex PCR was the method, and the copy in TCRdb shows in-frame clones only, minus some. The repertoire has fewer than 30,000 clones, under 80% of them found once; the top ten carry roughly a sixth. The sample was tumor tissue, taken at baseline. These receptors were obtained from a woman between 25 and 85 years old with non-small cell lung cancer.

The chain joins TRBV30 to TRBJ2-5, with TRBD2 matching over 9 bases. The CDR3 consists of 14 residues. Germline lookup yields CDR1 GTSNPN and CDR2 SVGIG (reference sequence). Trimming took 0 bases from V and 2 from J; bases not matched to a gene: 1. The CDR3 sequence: CAWSVGLAQETQYF. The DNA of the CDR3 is TGTGCCTGGAGTGTAGGACTAGCGCAAGAGACCCAGTACTTC.

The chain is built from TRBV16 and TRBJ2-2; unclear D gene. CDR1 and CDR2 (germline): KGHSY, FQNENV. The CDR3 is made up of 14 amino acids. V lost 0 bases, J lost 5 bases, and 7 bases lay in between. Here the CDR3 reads CASSQSRSTGELFF. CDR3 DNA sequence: TGTGCCAGCAGCCAATCTCGGTCGACCGGGGAGCTGTTTTTT.

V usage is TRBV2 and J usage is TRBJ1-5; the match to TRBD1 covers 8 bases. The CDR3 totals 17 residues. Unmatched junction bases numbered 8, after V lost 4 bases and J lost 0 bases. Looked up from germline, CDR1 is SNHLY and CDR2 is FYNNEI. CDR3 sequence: CASSGPRGLGSNQPQHF. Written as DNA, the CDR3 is TGTGCCAGCAGTGGACCCAGGGGGCTCGGTAGCAATCAGCCCCAGCATTTT. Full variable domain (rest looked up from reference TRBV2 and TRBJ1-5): EPEVTQTPSHQVTQMGQEVILRCVPISNHLYFYWYRQILGQKVEFLVSFYNNEISEKSEIFDDQFSVERPDGSNFTLKIRSTKLEDSAMYFCASSGPRGLGSNQPQHFGDGTRLSIL.

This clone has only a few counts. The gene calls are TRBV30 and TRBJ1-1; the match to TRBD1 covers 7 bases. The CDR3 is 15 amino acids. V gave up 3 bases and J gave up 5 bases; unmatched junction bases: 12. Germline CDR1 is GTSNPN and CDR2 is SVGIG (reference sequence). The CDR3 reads CAWSRRGRGITEAFF. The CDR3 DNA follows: TGTGCCTGGAGCCGAAGGGGGCGAGGGATTACTGAAGCTTTCTTT.

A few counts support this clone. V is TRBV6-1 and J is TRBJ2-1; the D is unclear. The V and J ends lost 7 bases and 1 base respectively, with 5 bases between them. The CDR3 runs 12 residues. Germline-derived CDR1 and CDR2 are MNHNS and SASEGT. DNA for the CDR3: TGTGCCAGCACCGCTTCCTACAATGAGCAGTTCTTC. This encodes CASTASYNEQFF.

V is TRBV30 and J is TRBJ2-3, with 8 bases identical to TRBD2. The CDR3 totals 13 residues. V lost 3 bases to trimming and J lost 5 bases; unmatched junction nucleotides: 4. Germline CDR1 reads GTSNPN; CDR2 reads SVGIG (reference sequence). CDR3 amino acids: CAWRVLAGDTQYF. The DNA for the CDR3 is TGTGCCTGGAGGGTTCTAGCGGGAGATACGCAGTATTTT.

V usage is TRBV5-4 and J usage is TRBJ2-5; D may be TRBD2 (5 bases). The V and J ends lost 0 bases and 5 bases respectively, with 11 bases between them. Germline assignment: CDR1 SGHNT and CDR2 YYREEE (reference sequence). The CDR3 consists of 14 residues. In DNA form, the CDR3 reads TGTGCCAGCAGCTTGGAGGGAGTGGGGGAGACCCAGTACTTC. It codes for CASSLEGVGETQYF.

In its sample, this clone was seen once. CDR3 sequence: CASSPGLAGGRGTGELFF. The CDR3 DNA sequence: TGTGCCAGCAGCCCGGGACTAGCGGGAGGGAGGGGCACCGGGGAGCTGTTTTTT. The V gene is TRBV7-7, the J gene TRBJ2-2; 16 bases fit TRBD2. Trimming at V came to 5 bases and at J to 4 bases, leaving 7 bases not matched to a gene. The CDR3 is made up of 18 amino acids. Germline CDR1 is SSHAT and CDR2 is FNYEAQ (reference sequence).

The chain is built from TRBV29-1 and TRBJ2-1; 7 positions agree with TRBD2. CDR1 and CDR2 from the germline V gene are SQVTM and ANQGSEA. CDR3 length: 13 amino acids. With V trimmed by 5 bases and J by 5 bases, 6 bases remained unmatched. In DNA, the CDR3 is TGCAGCGTTCAGCGGGACCCTAACAATGAGCAGTTCTTC. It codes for CSVQRDPNNEQFF.

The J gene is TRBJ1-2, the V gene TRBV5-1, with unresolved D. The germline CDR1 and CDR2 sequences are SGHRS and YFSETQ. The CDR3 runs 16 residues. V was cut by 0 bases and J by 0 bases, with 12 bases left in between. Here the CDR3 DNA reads TGCGCCAGCAGCTTGGATGCCAGCCACTCTAACTATGGCTACACCTTC. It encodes CASSLDASHSNYGYTF.

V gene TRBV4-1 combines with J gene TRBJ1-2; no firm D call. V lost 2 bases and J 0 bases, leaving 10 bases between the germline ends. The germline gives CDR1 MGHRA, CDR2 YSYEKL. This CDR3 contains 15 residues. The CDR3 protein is CASSQTETSNYGYTF. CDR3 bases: TGCGCCAGCAGCCAAACAGAAACCTCTAACTATGGCTACACCTTC.

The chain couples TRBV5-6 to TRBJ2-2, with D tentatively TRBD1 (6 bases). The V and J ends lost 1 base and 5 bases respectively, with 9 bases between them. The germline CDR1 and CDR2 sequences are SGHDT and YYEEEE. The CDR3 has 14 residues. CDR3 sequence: CASSLIQGTGELFF. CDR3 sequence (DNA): TGTGCCAGCAGCTTGATACAGGGAACCGGGGAGCTGTTTTTT.

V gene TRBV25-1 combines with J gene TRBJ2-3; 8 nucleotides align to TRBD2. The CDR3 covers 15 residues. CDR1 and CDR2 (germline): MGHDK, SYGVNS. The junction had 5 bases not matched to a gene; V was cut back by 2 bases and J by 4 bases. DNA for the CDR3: TGTGCCAGCAGTGAACGGGCGGGAGGCGCAGATACGCAGTATTTT. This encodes CASSERAGGADTQYF.

The CDR3 sequence is CASSPSGTRGSYEQYF. The CDR3 DNA sequence: TGTGCCAGCAGCCCGTCCGGGACTAGGGGCTCCTACGAGCAGTACTTC. V and J are TRBV7-2 and TRBJ2-7; TRBD2 matches at 8 bases. The CDR3 consists of 16 residues. V was clipped by 5 bases and J by 0 bases; unmatched bases: 9. Per the germline V gene, CDR1 is SGHTA and CDR2 is FQGNSA.

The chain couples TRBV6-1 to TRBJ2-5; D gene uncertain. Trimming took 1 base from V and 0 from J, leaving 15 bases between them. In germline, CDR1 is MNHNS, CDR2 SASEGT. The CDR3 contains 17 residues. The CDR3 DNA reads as TGTGCCAGCAGTGAAGAGGTCGCTACCCAGTACCAAGAGACCCAGTACTTC. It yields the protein CASSEEVATQYQETQYF.

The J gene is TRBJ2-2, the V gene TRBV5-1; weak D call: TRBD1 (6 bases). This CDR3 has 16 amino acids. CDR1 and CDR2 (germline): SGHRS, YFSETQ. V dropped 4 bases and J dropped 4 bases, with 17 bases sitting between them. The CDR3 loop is CASSHKTTGSTGELFF. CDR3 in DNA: TGCGCCAGCAGCCACAAGACAACAGGGTCCACCGGGGAGCTGTTTTTT.

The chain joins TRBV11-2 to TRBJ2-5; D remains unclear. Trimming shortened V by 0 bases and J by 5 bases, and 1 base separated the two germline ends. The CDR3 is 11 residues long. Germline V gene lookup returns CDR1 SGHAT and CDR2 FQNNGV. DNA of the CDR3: TGTGCCAGCAGCTTAGAGGAGACCCAGTACTTC. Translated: CASSLEETQYF.

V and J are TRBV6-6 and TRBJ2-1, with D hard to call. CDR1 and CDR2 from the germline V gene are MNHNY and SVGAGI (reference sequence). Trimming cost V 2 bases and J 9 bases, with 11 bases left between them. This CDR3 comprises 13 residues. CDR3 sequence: CASSYPGSGEQFF. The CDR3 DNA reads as TGTGCCAGCAGTTACCCCGGGTCCGGTGAGCAGTTCTTC.

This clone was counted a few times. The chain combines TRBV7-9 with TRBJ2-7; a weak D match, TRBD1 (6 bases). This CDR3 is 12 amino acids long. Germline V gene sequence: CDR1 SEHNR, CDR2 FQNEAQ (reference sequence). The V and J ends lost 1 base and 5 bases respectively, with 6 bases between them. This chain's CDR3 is CASSLGTDEQYF. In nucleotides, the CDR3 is TGTGCCAGCAGCTTAGGGACAGACGAGCAGTACTTC.

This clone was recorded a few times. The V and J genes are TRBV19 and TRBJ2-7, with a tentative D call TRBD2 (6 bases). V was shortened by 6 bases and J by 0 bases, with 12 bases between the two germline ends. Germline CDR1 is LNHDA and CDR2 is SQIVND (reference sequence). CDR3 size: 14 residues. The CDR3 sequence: CASSILRDSYEQYF. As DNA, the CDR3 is TGTGCCAGTAGCATACTGCGGGACTCCTACGAGCAGTACTTC.

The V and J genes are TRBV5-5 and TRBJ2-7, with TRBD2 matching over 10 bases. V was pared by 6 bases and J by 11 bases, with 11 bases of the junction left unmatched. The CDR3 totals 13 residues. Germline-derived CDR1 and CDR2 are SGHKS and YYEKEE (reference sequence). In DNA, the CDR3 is TGTGCCAGCATGGGGTCTAGCGGGAGTTTCGAGTACTTC. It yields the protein CASMGSSGSFEYF. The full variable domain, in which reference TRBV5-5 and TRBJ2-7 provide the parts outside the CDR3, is DAGVTQSPTHLIKTRGQQVTLRCSPISGHKSVSWYQQVLGQGPQFIFQYYEKEERGRGNFPDRFSARQFPNYSSELNVNALLLGDSALYLCASMGSSGSFEYFGPGTRLTVT.

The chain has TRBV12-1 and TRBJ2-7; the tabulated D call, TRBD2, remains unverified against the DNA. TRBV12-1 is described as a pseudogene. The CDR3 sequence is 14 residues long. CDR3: CASSSTSGNNEQYF. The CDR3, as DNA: TGTGCCAGCAGCTCTACTAGCGGGAACAACGAGCAGTACTTC.

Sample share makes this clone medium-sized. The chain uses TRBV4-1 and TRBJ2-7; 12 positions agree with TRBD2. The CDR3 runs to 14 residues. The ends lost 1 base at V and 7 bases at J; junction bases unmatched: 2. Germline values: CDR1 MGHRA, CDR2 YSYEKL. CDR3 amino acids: CASSQGTSGIEQYF. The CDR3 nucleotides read TGCGCCAGCAGCCAAGGGACTAGCGGGATAGAGCAGTACTTC.

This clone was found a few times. The CDR3 protein is CSVEGGQGGYTF. The CDR3 nucleotides are TGCAGCGTTGAAGGAGGACAGGGTGGCTACACCTTC. The chain couples TRBV29-1 to TRBJ1-2, with 8 bases identical to TRBD1. After removal of 1 base from V and 7 bases from J, the junction contained 2 bases not matched to a gene. Germline V lookup: CDR1 SQVTM, CDR2 ANQGSEA. This CDR3 has 12 residues. The variable domain in full, with the rest retrieved from reference TRBV29-1 and TRBJ1-2, is SAVISQKPSRDICQRGTSLTIQCQVDSQVTMMFWYRQQPGQSLTLIATANQGSEATYESGFVIDKFPISRPNLTFSTLTVSNMSPEDSSIYLCSVEGGQGGYTFGSGTRLTVV.

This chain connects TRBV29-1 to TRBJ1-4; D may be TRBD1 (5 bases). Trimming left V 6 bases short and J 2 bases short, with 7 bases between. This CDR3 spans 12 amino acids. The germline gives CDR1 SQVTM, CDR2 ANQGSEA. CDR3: CSVEGTNEKLFF. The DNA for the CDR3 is TGCAGCGTCGAGGGGACTAATGAAAAACTGTTTTTT.